This T cell receptor (beta chain) was sequenced in a study of T cells in tuberculosis. General study points: Using the GMM-specific repertoire gave about 86% accuracy versus around 70% with motifs. Active tuberculosis patients had shorter CDR3-alpha; the beta difference was nonsignificant. Active tuberculosis cases were adults; controls were adolescents.

Sequencing used immunoSEQ multiplex PCR; TCRdb keeps in-frame clones, though not all of them. The sample lists roughly 35,000 clones; 85% to 95% were seen once. Adolescents were screened for latent TB by skin test and IGRA. A word on this clone: Its specificity is unknown.

Per the germline V gene, CDR1 is MNHNY and CDR2 is SVGAGI (reference sequence). The CDR3 loop spans 14 amino acids. The V and J ends lost 5 bases and 3 bases respectively, with 14 bases between them. The sequencing input was PBMCs. The chain recombines TRBV6-6 with TRBJ2-7; perhaps TRBD2 as D (5 bases). The source of this sequence is a donor aged 10-29 years with latent tuberculosis or without tuberculosis infection. Some clones in this sample may be carry-over from other donors' samples. Written as DNA, the CDR3 is TGTGCCAGCAGTCCTCCGGACGGAGGCTACGAGCAGTACTTC. It translates to CASSPPDGGYEQYF.